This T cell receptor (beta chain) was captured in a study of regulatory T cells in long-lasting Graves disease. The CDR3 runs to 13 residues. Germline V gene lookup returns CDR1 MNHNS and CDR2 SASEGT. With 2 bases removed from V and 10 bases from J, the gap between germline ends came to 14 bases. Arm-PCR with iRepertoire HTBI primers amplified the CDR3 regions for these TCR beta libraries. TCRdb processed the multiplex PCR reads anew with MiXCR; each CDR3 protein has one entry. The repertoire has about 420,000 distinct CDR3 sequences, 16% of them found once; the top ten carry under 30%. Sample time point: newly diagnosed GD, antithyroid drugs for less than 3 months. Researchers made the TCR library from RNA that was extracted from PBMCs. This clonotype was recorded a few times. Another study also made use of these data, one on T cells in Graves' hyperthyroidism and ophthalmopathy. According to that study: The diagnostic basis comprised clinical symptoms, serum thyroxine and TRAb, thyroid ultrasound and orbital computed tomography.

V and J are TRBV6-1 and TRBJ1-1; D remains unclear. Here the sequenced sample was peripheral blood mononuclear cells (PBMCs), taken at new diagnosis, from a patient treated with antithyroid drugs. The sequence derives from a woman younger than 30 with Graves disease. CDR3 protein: CASSEIRVAIAFF. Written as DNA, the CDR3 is TGTGCCAGCAGTGAAATACGGGTTGCGATAGCTTTCTTT.